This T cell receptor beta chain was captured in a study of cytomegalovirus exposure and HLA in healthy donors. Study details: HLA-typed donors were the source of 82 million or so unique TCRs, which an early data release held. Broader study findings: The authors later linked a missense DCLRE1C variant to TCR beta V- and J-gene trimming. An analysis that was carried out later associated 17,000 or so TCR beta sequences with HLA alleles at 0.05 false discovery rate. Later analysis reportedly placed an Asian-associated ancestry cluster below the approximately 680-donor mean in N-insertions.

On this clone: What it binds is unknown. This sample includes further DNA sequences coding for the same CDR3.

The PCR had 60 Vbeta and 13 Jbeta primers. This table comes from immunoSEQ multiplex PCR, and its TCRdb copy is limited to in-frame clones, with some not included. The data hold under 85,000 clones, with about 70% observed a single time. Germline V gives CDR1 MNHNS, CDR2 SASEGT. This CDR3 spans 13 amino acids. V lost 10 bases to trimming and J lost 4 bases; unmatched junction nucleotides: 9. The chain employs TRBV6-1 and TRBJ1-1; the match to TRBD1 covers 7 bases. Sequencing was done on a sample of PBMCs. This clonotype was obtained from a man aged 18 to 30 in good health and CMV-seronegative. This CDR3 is CATGQAFGTEAFF. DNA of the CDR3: TGTGCCACCGGACAGGCGTTCGGCACTGAAGCTTTCTTT.